Included here is one TCR beta chain sequence, with context. Its antigen is unknown. Other DNA sequences in the sample encode the same CDR3. Terminally differentiated effector memory CD45RA+ cells were excluded from the naive CD8 cells, which were CD45RO-negative and positively selected for CCR7. The table came from immunoSEQ multiplex PCR; TCRdb's copy has only in-frame clones and leaves some out. The data show approximately 2,200,000 clones, with 85% to 95% seen just once and under 2% held by the top ten. This CDR3 spans 13 amino acids. CDR1 SEHNR and CDR2 FQNEAQ come from the germline V gene (reference sequence). V dropped 1 base and J dropped 8 bases, with 9 bases sitting between them. The data were taken from a study of shared clonotypes between healthy human individuals. Study outcomes and limitations: Some clonotypes were shared by all four sorted-subset donors, while others were not shared. The non-shared ones had lower generation probabilities than the shared ones. Among a few donors, around 5% of naive CD4 clonotypes were found in common.

The V call is TRBV7-9, the J call TRBJ2-1, with D perhaps TRBD2 (6 bases). The sequenced sample was naive CD8+ T cells from PBMCs. This clonotype originated in a man aged 18-30 years in good health. Some clones in this sample may be carry-over from other donors' samples. Here the CDR3 reads CASSLVGGDEQFF. CDR3 bases: TGTGCCAGCAGCTTAGTCGGGGGAGATGAGCAGTTCTTC.